Listed below are T cell receptor beta chains from one sample, sequenced in a study of T cell clones after liver transplantation. Only in-frame clones appear in the TCRdb table, and some are missing; sequencing was by immunoSEQ multiplex PCR. The sample consists of about 20,000 clones, around 89% of them appearing once. Specimen: CD8+ T cells from blood, collected approximately 3.5 years after liver transplant. These receptors were collected from a human patient who received a liver transplant. A subset of T cells may come from the graft donor. CDR3s include the opening cysteine and the closing phenylalanine or tryptophan. D genes are given only for firm matches. Size values are once, few and many counts, or a class for expanded clones, and some rows have none.

V	D	size	J	CDR3	DNA
TRBV27	.	.	TRBJ1-2	CASSPLGGWYGYTF	TGTGCCAGCAGTCCCCTGGGAGGGTGGTATGGCTACACCTTC
TRBV27	.	.	TRBJ2-1	CASSREDEQFF	TGTGCCAGCTCCAGGGAAGATGAGCAGTTCTTC
TRBV27	TRBD2	.	TRBJ2-7	CASSKNLAGPYEQYF	TGTGCCAGCAGCAAAAACCTAGCGGGACCTTACGAGCAGTACTTC
TRBV28	.	.	TRBJ2-2	CASSLTWENTGELFF	TGTGCCAGCAGTTTAACTTGGGAGAACACCGGGGAGCTGTTTTTT
TRBV6-1	.	.	TRBJ1-1	CASSLGRAFEAFF	TGTGCCAGCAGCCTTGGACGGGCGTTTGAAGCTTTCTTT
TRBV27	.	.	TRBJ2-1	CASTQGTHPHEQFF	TGTGCCAGCACCCAAGGGACACACCCCCACGAGCAGTTCTTC
TRBV19	TRBD2	.	TRBJ2-7	CASSITLASGVYEQYF	TGTGCCAGTAGTATTACCCTAGCGAGCGGGGTCTACGAGCAGTACTTC
TRBV7-9	.	.	TRBJ1-4	CASSLGPRGATNEKLFF	TGTGCCAGCAGCTTAGGACCGCGGGGAGCAACTAATGAAAAACTGTTTTTT
TRBV7-9	.	.	TRBJ2-5	CASSSSQMTQYF	TGTGCCAGCAGCTCCTCCCAAATGACCCAGTACTTC
TRBV5-4	.	once	TRBJ2-7	CASSLFGTYEQYF	TGTGCCAGCAGCTTGTTCGGTACCTACGAGCAGTACTTC
TRBV5-6	.	.	TRBJ1-1	CASSLMRFDTEAFF	TGTGCCAGCAGCTTGATGCGATTTGATACTGAAGCTTTCTTT
TRBV28	TRBD2	.	TRBJ2-7	CASSLAGDTYEQYF	TGTGCCAGCAGCCTAGCGGGAGACACCTACGAGCAGTACTTC
TRBV6-5	.	.	TRBJ1-5	CASSSDLGGNQPQHF	TGTGCCAGCAGTTCCGACCTAGGCGGTAATCAGCCCCAGCATTTT
TRBV27	TRBD2	.	TRBJ2-5	CASHTSGASQETQYF	TGTGCCAGCCATACCAGCGGGGCTTCCCAAGAGACCCAGTACTTC
TRBV7-6	.	few	TRBJ2-2	CASFAGELFF	TGTGCCAGTTTCGCGGGGGAGCTGTTTTTT
TRBV28	.	.	TRBJ2-3	CASSLSWGARVTDTQYF	TGTGCCAGCAGTCTTTCTTGGGGAGCAAGGGTTACAGATACGCAGTATTTT
TRBV4-1	TRBD1	.	TRBJ1-2	CASSHFPGQGNDGYTF	TGCGCCAGCAGCCATTTCCCGGGACAGGGTAACGATGGCTACACCTTC
TRBV19	.	.	TRBJ2-2	CASSLAGNTGELFF	TGTGCCAGTAGTTTGGCGGGGAACACCGGGGAGCTGTTTTTT
TRBV13	.	once	TRBJ1-5	CASSAQGQPQHF	TGTGCCAGCAGCGCCCAGGGTCAGCCCCAGCATTTT
TRBV4-2	.	.	TRBJ2-5	CASSSTDRDAFQETQYF	TGTGCCAGCAGCTCAACGGACCGAGATGCCTTTCAAGAGACCCAGTACTTC
TRBV7-6	.	.	TRBJ2-3	CASYGGSTDTQYF	TGTGCCAGTTACGGAGGGTCCACAGATACGCAGTATTTT
TRBV27	.	.	TRBJ2-1	CASSFFSYNEQFF	TGTGCCAGCAGTTTTTTCTCCTACAATGAGCAGTTCTTC
TRBV15	.	.	TRBJ1-1	CATSRAGDTEAFF	TGTGCCACCAGCAGAGCAGGGGACACTGAAGCTTTCTTT
TRBV7-9	TRBD2	few	TRBJ2-7	CASSHPRTSGSYEQYF	TGTGCCAGCAGCCACCCCCGGACTAGCGGGAGCTACGAGCAGTACTTC
TRBV27	TRBD1	few	TRBJ1-5	CAAGGDQPQHF	TGTGCCGCAGGGGGCGATCAGCCCCAGCATTTT
TRBV15	TRBD1	few	TRBJ1-2	CATSRGTGAMESYGYTF	TGTGCCACCAGCAGAGGAACAGGGGCTATGGAAAGCTATGGCTACACCTTC
TRBV28	TRBD2	.	TRBJ2-7	CASSGAGGPYEQYF	TGTGCCAGCAGTGGAGCGGGAGGGCCCTACGAGCAGTACTTC
TRBV27	.	few	TRBJ1-5	CASSSRGAVQPQHF	TGTGCCAGCAGTTCTCGAGGGGCGGTTCAGCCCCAGCATTTT
TRBV4-1	TRBD1	few	TRBJ2-2	CASGTGGYNTGELFF	TGCGCCAGCGGAACAGGGGGCTATAACACCGGGGAGCTGTTTTTT
TRBV10-2	.	.	TRBJ2-7	CASSERAGSSYEQYF	TGCGCCAGCAGTGAGCGCGCGGGGAGCTCCTACGAGCAGTACTTC
TRBV6-1	.	.	TRBJ2-7	CASSRGSLYEQYF	TGTGCCAGCAGCAGAGGCAGCCTCTACGAGCAGTACTTC
TRBV6-6	.	.	TRBJ1-4	CASSYGSRVKLFF	TGTGCCAGCAGTTACGGCTCTAGGGTAAAACTGTTTTTT
TRBV7-8	TRBD1	.	TRBJ2-1	CASSLIDRVGNNEQFF	TGTGCCAGCAGCTTAATTGACAGGGTTGGCAATAATGAGCAGTTCTTC
TRBV29-1	TRBD1	.	TRBJ1-1	CSVWPGGLNTEAFF	TGCAGCGTTTGGCCAGGGGGTTTGAACACTGAAGCTTTCTTT
TRBV29-1	TRBD1	once	TRBJ2-7	CSVKDRSSYEQYF	TGCAGCGTTAAGGACAGGAGCTCCTACGAGCAGTACTTC
TRBV4-1	.	.	TRBJ1-4	CASSQGPDRINEKLFF	TGCGCCAGCAGCCAAGGGCCCGACAGAATAAATGAAAAACTGTTTTTT
TRBV19	.	.	TRBJ1-2	CASSIDLQNGYTF	TGTGCCAGTAGTATAGACCTACAAAATGGCTACACCTTC
TRBV14	.	.	TRBJ2-7	CASSPGPSYEQYF	TGTGCCAGCAGTCCCGGGCCATCCTACGAGCAGTACTTC
TRBV27	.	.	TRBJ2-7	CASSLRGTSYEQYF	TGTGCCAGCAGTTTACGGGGGACCTCCTACGAGCAGTACTTC
TRBV27	.	once	TRBJ2-7	CASSLKSSYEQYF	TGTGCCAGCAGTTTAAAGTCCTCCTACGAGCAGTACTTC
TRBV4-1	TRBD2	.	TRBJ2-1	CASSLRGGSNGNEQFF	TGCGCCAGCAGCCTACGGGGCGGGAGCAATGGGAATGAGCAGTTCTTC
TRBV11-2	.	.	TRBJ2-1	CASSLVSLIDEQFF	TGTGCCAGCAGCTTAGTCTCCCTAATCGATGAGCAGTTCTTC
TRBV28	.	.	TRBJ2-3	CASSTRGRSTDTQYF	TGTGCCAGCAGCACTAGGGGGAGAAGCACAGATACGCAGTATTTT
TRBV5-1	.	few	TRBJ1-1	CASSPTGTGLNTEAFF	TGCGCCAGCAGCCCTACCGGGACGGGATTGAACACTGAAGCTTTCTTT
TRBV7-9	TRBD2	.	TRBJ2-5	CAVPLEGGRPQETQYF	TGTGCCGTCCCTTTAGAGGGCGGGAGGCCTCAAGAGACCCAGTACTTC
TRBV7-9	.	.	TRBJ2-7	CASSRGYEQYF	TGTGCCAGCTCGAGGGGGTACGAGCAGTACTTC
TRBV27	.	.	TRBJ2-2	CASSQPNTGELFF	TGTGCCAGCAGCCAACCGAACACCGGGGAGCTGTTTTTT
TRBV19	.	.	TRBJ1-1	CASSIEPGNTEAFF	TGTGCCAGTAGTATAGAGCCGGGGAACACTGAAGCTTTCTTT
TRBV27	TRBD2	.	TRBJ2-5	CASSFYGRAGETQYF	TGTGCCAGCAGTTTTTATGGGAGGGCGGGAGAGACCCAGTACTTC
TRBV28	.	.	TRBJ2-2	CASSQNTGELFF	TGTGCCAGCAGCCAAAACACCGGGGAGCTGTTTTTT